Listed here is a single T cell receptor beta chain. The data were taken from a study of regulatory T cells in long-lasting Graves disease. V gave up 5 bases and J gave up 2 bases, with 19 bases separating them. Per germline, CDR1 WSHSY and CDR2 SAAADI. The CDR3 contains 17 residues. The sample's time point: newly diagnosed GD, antithyroid drugs for less than 3 months. With RNA extracted from PBMCs as input, the TCR library was made. CDR3-region Arm-PCR and iRepertoire HTBI primers produced the TCR beta libraries. TCRdb re-called the multiplex PCR reads through MiXCR, storing one row per CDR3 protein. The sample contains 420,000 or so distinct CDR3 sequences, about a sixth of which appear only once. The same sample was also used in a study of T cells in Graves' hyperthyroidism and ophthalmopathy.

Here the sequenced sample was peripheral blood mononuclear cells (PBMCs), taken at new diagnosis, from a patient treated with antithyroid drugs. V gene TRBV10-2 combines with J gene TRBJ1-5; tentatively, D is TRBD1 (6 bases). The TCR originated in a woman under 30 with Graves disease. The CDR3 loop reads CASSNKQGLLGNQPQHF. The CDR3 region has the DNA TGCGCCAGCAGTAACAAACAGGGACTGCTGGGCAATCAGCCCCAGCATTTT.